Sequencing of this T cell receptor (beta chain) was carried out in a study of T cell responses to AZD1222 COVID-19 vaccine. Study-wide points: Baseline serostatus was positive in only a handful of AZD1222 recipients. Following two doses of AZD1222, Spike-specific TCR breadth and depth rose.

Notes on this clone: The antigen is not known.

V dropped 1 base and J dropped 0 bases, with 10 bases sitting between them. The CDR3 sequence is 16 residues long. Germline values: CDR1 LNHDA, CDR2 SQIVND (reference sequence). Some clones are missing from TCRdb's copy, which holds only in-frame ones; the method was immunoSEQ multiplex PCR. In the table there are about 96,000 clones, roughly nine tenths of which are singletons. The sequence derives from an adult in good health. The sample in question was peripheral blood, obtained on day 0 of AZD1222 vaccination. The V gene is TRBV19, the J gene TRBJ1-5, with D unresolved. The CDR3 reads CASSIAPASSNQPQHF. For the CDR3, the DNA is TGTGCCAGTAGTATAGCCCCGGCCAGTAGCAATCAGCCCCAGCATTTT.